This TCR beta chain is from a study of molecular identifiers for immune sequencing clone quantification. For bulk TCR libraries, previously described methods and listed TCR primers were used. TCRdb re-analysed the PCR reads in MiXCR, keeping a single row per CDR3 protein. The profile shows 90,000 to 120,000 distinct CDR3 sequences, over 30% of them singletons. The V end was cut by 5 bases, the J end by 2 bases, with 13 bases between. CDR3 length equals 13 residues. CDR1 is DFQATT, CDR2 SNEGSKA, per germline (reference sequence). Material: naive CD8+ T cells from blood, with Jurkat cell RNA spiked in. Described subset: FACS-sorted CD8+CD4-CCR7+CD45RA+ naive T cells. The V call is TRBV20-1, the J call TRBJ2-7; D gene uncertain. The clonotype was recovered from a human donor in good health. Some libraries in this study had Jurkat cell RNA spiked in. The DNA of the CDR3 is TGCAGTGCTGACGGCAGAGGCGCCTACGAGCAGTACTTC. Amino acids: CSADGRGAYEQYF.